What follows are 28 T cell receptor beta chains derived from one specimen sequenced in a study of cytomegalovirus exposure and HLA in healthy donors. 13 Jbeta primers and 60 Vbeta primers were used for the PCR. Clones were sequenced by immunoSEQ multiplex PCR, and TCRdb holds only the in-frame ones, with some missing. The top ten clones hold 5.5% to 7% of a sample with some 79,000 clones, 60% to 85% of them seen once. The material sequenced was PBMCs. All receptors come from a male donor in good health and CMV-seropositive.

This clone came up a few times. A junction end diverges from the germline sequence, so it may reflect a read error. CDR3 amino acids: CSSLNGGPEAFF. The DNA of the CDR3 is TGTTCCAGCCTCAATGGAGGACCTGAAGCTTTCTTT. This chain connects TRBV7-9 to TRBJ1-1; no definite D call. This CDR3 contains 12 residues. Germline lookup yields CDR1 SEHNR and CDR2 FQNEAQ (reference sequence).

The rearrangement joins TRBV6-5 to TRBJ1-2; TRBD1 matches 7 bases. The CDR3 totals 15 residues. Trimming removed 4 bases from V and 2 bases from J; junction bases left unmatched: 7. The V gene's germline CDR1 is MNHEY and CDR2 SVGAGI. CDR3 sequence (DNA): TGTGCCAGCAGTTTTGGGGCAGGGGGAAACTATGGCTACACCTTC. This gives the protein CASSFGAGGNYGYTF.

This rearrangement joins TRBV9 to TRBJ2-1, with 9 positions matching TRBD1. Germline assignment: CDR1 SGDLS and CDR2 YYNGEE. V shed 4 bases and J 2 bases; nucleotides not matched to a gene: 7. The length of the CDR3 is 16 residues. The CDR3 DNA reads TGTGCCAGCAGCCCCGGAACAGGGGGCGCCTACAATGAGCAGTTCTTC. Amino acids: CASSPGTGGAYNEQFF.

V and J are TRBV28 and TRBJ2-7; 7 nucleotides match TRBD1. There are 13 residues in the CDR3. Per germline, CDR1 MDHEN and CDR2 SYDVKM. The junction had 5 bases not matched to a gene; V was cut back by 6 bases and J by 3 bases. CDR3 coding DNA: TGTGCCAGCAGACCCCGGGACAGCTACGAGCAGTACTTC. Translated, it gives CASRPRDSYEQYF.

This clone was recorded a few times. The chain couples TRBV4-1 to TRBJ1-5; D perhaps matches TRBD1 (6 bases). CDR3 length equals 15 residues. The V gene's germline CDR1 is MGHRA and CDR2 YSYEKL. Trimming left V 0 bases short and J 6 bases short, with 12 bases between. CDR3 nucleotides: TGCGCCAGCAGCCAAGAACAGGGCATAAGTCAGCCCCAGCATTTT. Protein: CASSQEQGISQPQHF.

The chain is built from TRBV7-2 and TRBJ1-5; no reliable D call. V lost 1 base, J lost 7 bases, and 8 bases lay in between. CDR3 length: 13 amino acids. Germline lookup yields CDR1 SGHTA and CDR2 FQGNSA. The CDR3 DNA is TGTGCCAGCAGCTTAGATGACAACCAGCCCCAGCATTTT. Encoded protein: CASSLDDNQPQHF.

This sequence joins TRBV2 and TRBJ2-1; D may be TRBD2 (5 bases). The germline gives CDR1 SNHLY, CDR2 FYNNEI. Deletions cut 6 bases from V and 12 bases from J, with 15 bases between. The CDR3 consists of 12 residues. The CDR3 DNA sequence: TGTGCCAGCAGGGAGGATCGGACGGTGCAGTTCTTC. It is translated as CASREDRTVQFF. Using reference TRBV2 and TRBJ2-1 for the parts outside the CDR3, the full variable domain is EPEVTQTPSHQVTQMGQEVILRCVPISNHLYFYWYRQILGQKVEFLVSFYNNEISEKSEIFDDQFSVERPDGSNFTLKIRSTKLEDSAMYFCASREDRTVQFFGPGTRLTVL.

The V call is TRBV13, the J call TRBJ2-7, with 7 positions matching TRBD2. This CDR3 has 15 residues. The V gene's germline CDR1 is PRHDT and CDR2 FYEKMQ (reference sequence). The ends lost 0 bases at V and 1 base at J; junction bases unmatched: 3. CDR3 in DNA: TGTGCCAGCAGCTTAGGAGCGGGGCCGTCCTACGAGCAGTACTTC. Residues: CASSLGAGPSYEQYF.

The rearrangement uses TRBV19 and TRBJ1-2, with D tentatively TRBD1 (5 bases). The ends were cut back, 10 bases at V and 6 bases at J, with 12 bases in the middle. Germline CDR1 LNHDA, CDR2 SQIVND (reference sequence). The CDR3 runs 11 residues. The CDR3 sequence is CATQTVNGYTF. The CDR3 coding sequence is TGTGCCACCCAGACAGTAAATGGCTACACCTTC.

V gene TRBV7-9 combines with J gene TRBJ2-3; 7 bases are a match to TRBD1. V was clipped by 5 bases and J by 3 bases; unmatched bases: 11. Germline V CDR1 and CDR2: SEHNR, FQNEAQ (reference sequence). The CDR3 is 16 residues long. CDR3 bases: TGTGCCAGCAGCACGCAATCCGGGACAGCGACAGATACGCAGTATTTT. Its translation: CASSTQSGTATDTQYF.

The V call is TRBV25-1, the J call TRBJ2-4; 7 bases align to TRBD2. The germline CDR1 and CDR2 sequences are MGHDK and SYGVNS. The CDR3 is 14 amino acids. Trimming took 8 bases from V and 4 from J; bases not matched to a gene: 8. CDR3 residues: CASSPTGLKNIQYF. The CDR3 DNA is TGTGCCAGCTCACCCACGGGACTAAAAAACATTCAGTACTTC.

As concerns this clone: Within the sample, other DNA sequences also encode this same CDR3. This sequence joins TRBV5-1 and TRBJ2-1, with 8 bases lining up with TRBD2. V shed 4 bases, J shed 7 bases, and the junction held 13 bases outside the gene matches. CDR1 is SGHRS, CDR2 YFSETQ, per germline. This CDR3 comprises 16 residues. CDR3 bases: TGCGCCAGCAGCACCGGGAACGGGGGGGTGTGGAATGAGCAGTTCTTC. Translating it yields CASSTGNGGVWNEQFF. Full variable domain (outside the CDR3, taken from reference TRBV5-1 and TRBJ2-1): KAGVTQTPRYLIKTRGQQVTLSCSPISGHRSVSWYQQTPGQGLQFLFEYFSETQRNKGNFPGRFSGRQFSNSRSEMNVSTLELGDSALYLCASSTGNGGVWNEQFFGPGTRLTVL.

In nucleotides, the CDR3 is TGCGCCAGCAGCCAAGATCTTACGGGGGGAGAGACCCAGTACTTC. Encoded protein: CASSQDLTGGETQYF. The genes are TRBV4-3 and TRBJ2-5, with 7 bases identical to TRBD2. The CDR3 has 15 amino acids. Germline V gene data show CDR1 as LGHNA and CDR2 as YSLEER. After removal of 0 bases from V and 4 bases from J, the junction contained 5 bases not matched to a gene.

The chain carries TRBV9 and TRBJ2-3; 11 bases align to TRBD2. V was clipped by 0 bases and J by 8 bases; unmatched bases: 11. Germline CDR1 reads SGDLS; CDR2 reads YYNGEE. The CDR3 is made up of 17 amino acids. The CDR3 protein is CASSVAGTSGLSSTQYF. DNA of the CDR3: TGTGCCAGCAGCGTAGCCGGGACTAGCGGCCTCTCGAGTACGCAGTATTTT.

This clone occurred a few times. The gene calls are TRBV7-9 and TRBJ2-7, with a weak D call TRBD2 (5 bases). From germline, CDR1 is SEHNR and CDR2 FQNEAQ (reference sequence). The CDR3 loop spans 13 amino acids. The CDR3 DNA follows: TGTTCCGGCGCTTCGGGATTCCCTATCGAGCAGTACTTC. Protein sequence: CSGASGFPIEQYF.

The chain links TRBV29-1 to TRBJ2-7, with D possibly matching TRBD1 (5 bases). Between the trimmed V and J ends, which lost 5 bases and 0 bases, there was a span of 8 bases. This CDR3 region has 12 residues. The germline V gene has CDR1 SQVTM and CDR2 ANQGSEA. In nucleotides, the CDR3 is TGCAGCGTTCAGGGAAGCTCCTACGAGCAGTACTTC. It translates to CSVQGSSYEQYF.

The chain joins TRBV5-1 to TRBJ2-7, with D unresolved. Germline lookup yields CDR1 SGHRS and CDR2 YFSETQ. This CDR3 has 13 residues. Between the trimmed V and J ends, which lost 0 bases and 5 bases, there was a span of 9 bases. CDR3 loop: CASSLAPVHEQYF. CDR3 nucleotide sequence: TGCGCCAGCAGCTTGGCTCCGGTCCACGAGCAGTACTTC.

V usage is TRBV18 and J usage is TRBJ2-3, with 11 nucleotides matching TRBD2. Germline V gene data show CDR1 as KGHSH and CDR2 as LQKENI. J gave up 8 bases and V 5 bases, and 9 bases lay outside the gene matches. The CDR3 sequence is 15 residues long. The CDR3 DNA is TGTGCCAGCTCAAGTACTAGCGGGAGCGCTGGTACGCAGTATTTT. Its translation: CASSSTSGSAGTQYF.

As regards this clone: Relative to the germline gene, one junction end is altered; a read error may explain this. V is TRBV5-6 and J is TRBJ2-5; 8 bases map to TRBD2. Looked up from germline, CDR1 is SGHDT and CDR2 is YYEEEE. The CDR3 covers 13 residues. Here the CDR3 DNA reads TGTGCCAGCAGCTTGGCCGGGGGGGGACCGGAGGACTTC. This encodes CASSLAGGGPEDF.

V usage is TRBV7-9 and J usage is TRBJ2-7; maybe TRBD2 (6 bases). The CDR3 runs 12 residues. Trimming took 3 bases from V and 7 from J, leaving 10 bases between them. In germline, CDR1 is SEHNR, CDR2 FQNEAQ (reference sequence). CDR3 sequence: CASSFLGGEQYF. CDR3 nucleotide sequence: TGTGCCAGCAGCTTCCTTGGGGGGGAGCAGTACTTC.

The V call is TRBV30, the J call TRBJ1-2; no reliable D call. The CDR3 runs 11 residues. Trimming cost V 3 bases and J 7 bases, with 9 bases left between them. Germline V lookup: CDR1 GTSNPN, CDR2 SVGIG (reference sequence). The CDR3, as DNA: TGTGCCTGGAGCCCGGGGAGTGGCTACACCTTC. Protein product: CAWSPGSGYTF.

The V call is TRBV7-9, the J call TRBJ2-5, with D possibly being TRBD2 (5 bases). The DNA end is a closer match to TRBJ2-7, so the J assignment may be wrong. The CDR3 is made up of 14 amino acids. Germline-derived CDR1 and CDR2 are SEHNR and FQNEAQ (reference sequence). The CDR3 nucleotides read TGTGCCAGCAGCCCCCCGGGCGGGCAGCACGAGCAGTACTTC. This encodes CASSPPGGQHEQYF.

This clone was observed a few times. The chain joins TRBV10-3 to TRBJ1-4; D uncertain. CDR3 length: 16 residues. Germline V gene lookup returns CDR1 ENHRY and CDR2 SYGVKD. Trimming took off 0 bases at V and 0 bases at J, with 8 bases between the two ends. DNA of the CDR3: TGTGCCATCAGTGAGTCTAGTATGGCAACTAATGAAAAACTGTTTTTT. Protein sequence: CAISESSMATNEKLFF.

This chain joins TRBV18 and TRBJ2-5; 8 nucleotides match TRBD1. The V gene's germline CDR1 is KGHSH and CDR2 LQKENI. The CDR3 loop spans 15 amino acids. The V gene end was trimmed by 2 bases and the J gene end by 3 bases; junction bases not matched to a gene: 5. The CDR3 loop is CASSPITGGEETQYF. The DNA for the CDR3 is TGTGCCAGCTCACCAATAACAGGGGGTGAAGAGACCCAGTACTTC.

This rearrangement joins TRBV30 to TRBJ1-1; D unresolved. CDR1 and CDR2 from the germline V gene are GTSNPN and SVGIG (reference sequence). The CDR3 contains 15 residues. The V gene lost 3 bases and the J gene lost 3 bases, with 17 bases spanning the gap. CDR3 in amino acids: CAWRMPGRQYTEAFF. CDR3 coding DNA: TGTGCCTGGAGAATGCCGGGGAGGCAATACACTGAAGCTTTCTTT.

Here the CDR3 reads CASSYRSQGVGTQYF. The CDR3 coding sequence is TGTGCCAGCAGTTACCGTAGTCAGGGTGTAGGGACCCAGTACTTC. The rearrangement joins TRBV6-6 to TRBJ2-5; possibly TRBD1 for D (5 bases). The CDR3 covers 15 residues. Looked up from germline, CDR1 is MNHNY and CDR2 is SVGAGI (reference sequence). The V gene lost 2 bases and the J gene lost 7 bases, with 17 bases spanning the gap.

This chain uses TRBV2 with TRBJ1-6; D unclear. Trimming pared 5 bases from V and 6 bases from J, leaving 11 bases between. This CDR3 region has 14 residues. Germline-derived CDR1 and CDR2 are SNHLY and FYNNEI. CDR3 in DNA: TGTGCCAGCAGTACACTGGGCCTTAATTCACCCCTCCACTTT. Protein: CASSTLGLNSPLHF. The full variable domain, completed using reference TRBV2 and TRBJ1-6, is EPEVTQTPSHQVTQMGQEVILRCVPISNHLYFYWYRQILGQKVEFLVSFYNNEISEKSEIFDDQFSVERPDGSNFTLKIRSTKLEDSAMYFCASSTLGLNSPLHFGNGTRLTVT.

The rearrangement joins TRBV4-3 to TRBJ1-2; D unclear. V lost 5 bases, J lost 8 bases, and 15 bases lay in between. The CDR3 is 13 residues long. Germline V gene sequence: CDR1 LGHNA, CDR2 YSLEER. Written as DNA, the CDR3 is TGCGCCAGCAGCTACCGACAAGGAACAGGCTACACCTTC. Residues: CASSYRQGTGYTF.